A single sample gave rise to the 8 T cell receptor beta chains below, sequenced in a study of cytomegalovirus exposure and HLA in healthy donors. It was with 60 Vbeta and 13 Jbeta primers that the PCR ran. Assay used: immunoSEQ multiplex PCR; TCRdb lists only in-frame clones, some missing. The sample yields some 130,000 clones, less than 10% seen once. Material: PBMCs. The receptors come from a man in his fifties or sixties in good health and CMV-seronegative.

There are a few counts of this clone. V usage is TRBV19 and J usage is TRBJ1-2; 8 bases line up with TRBD1. In germline, CDR1 is LNHDA, CDR2 SQIVND (reference sequence). J gave up 6 bases and V 5 bases, and 8 bases lay outside the gene matches. The CDR3 is 14 residues long. The DNA of the CDR3 is TGTGCCAGTAGTTTCGACAGGGGTTGGAATGGCTACACCTTC. Residues: CASSFDRGWNGYTF. The whole variable domain, remainder taken from reference TRBV19 and TRBJ1-2, is DGGITQSPKYLFRKEGQNVTLSCEQNLNHDAMYWYRQDPGQGLRLIYYSQIVNDFQKGDIAEGYSVSREKKESFPLTVTSAQKNPTAFYLCASSFDRGWNGYTFGSGTRLTVV.

In its sample, this clone was seen a few times. V usage is TRBV27 and J usage is TRBJ2-1; D might be TRBD1 (5 bases). This CDR3 comprises 17 residues. Germline CDR1 reads MNHEY; CDR2 reads SMNVEV (reference sequence). V was cut by 6 bases and J by 5 bases, with 23 bases left in between. The CDR3 nucleotides read TGTGCCAGCAGCCCACCCAGGGTCCCTTCTTCCCACAATGAGCAGTTCTTC. This translates into CASSPPRVPSSHNEQFF.

This clone was seen more than once but under ten times. The CDR3 DNA reads TGTGCCAGCAGCAAAGGGCAGACCTACGAGCAGTACTTC. It yields the protein CASSKGQTYEQYF. The chain joins TRBV21-1 to TRBJ2-7; TRBD1 is taken as the D call from the table, unchecked against the DNA. TRBV21-1 is a pseudogene segment. There are 13 residues in the CDR3.

The chain employs TRBV7-3 and TRBJ2-1; 9 nucleotides match TRBD2. This CDR3 has 15 amino acids. In germline, CDR1 is SGHTA, CDR2 FQGTGA. V lost 2 bases to trimming and J lost 8 bases; unmatched junction nucleotides: 7. The CDR3 DNA reads as TGTGCCAGCAGCTTACTGCGGGAGGGCCGCGATGAGCAGTTCTTC. Protein product: CASSLLREGRDEQFF.

A few counts support this clone. The V and J genes are TRBV30 and TRBJ2-5, with D unclear. The end of the DNA fits TRBJ2-7 better, so the J call may be wrong. CDR1 is GTSNPN and CDR2 is SVGIG in the germline V gene (reference sequence). This CDR3 comprises 11 residues. The CDR3 region is CAWSVSYEQYF. The CDR3 DNA sequence: TGTGCCTGGAGTGTTAGCTACGAGCAGTACTTC.

This clone was found a few times. The gene calls are TRBV7-2 and TRBJ1-1; D is undetermined. Germline CDR1 SGHTA, CDR2 FQGNSA. The CDR3 runs 13 residues. Trimming took 4 bases from V and 1 from J, leaving 7 bases between them. CDR3 DNA sequence: TGTGCCAGCAGCTCAAACAGGAACACTGAAGCTTTCTTT. Protein sequence: CASSSNRNTEAFF.

The rearrangement uses TRBV9 and TRBJ1-1; possible D gene TRBD1, 5 bases. This CDR3 has 14 residues. Germline CDR1 SGDLS, CDR2 YYNGEE. Trimming removed 3 bases at V and 8 bases at J, with 17 bases between. The CDR3 DNA follows: TGTGCCAGCAGCGCCACAGGTACACAGAGGGAAGCTTTCTTT. This translates into CASSATGTQREAFF.

V gene TRBV28 combines with J gene TRBJ1-5; D is ambiguous. CDR1 is MDHEN and CDR2 is SYDVKM in the germline V gene. V gave up 7 bases and J gave up 9 bases, with 19 bases separating them. The CDR3 is 14 residues long. This CDR3 is CASNGPRRETPQHF. The CDR3 DNA is TGTGCCAGCAATGGGCCGAGGAGGGAGACGCCCCAGCATTTT. Looking up the rest from reference TRBV28 and TRBJ1-5 gives the full variable domain: DVKVTQSSRYLVKRTGEKVFLECVQDMDHENMFWYRQDPGLGLRLIYFSYDVKMKEKGDIPEGYSVSREKKERFSLILESASTNQTSMYLCASNGPRRETPQHFGDGTRLSIL.